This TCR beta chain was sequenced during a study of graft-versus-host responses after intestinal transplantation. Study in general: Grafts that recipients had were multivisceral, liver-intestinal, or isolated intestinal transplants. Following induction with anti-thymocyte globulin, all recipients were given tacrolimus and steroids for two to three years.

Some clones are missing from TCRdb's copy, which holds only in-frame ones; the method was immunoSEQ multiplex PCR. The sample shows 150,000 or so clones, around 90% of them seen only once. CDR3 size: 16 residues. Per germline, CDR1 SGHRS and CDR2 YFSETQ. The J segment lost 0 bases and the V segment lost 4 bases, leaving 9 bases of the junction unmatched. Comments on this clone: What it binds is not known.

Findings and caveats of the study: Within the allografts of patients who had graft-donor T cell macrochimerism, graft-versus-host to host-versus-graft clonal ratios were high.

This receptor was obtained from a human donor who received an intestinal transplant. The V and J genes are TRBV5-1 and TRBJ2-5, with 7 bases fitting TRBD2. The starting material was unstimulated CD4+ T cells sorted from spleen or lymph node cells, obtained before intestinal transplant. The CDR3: CASSRGDSGYQETQYF. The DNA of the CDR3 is TGCGCCAGCAGCCGCGGGGATAGCGGGTACCAAGAGACCCAGTACTTC.